This T cell receptor beta chain was obtained from a study of blood T cell repertoires in COVID-19. Study-wide context: Acute and convalescent COVID-19 specimens originated in the United States, Italy and Spain. T cells, B-cell-depleted T cells, or PBMCs provided the cDNA or gDNA that served as material.

Per the authors' pipeline: Scientists estimated how many nucleated cells there were by amplifying reference gene primers. The method was immunoSEQ multiplex PCR; TCRdb's version includes in-frame clones alone and lacks a portion of them. From that table come the V and J calls and clone size; the DNA was used to work out D and trimming. Counted here are fewer than 250,000 clones, 82% occurring once; the ten biggest clones make up around 8%. Trimming at V came to 8 bases and at J to 1 base, leaving 8 bases not matched to a gene. The V gene's germline CDR1 is MDHEN and CDR2 SYDVKM. The CDR3 has 16 amino acids. Seattle participants joined during active infection and were tracked over time.

Sample: peripheral blood. The J gene is TRBJ1-5, the V gene TRBV28; 10 bases are shared with TRBD1. The sequence was obtained from a woman in her sixties with COVID-19, enrolled during active disease. CDR3 sequence: CASDLRDRGSNQPQHF. The CDR3 DNA is TGTGCCAGCGATCTGCGGGACAGGGGCAGCAATCAGCCCCAGCATTTT.